This T cell receptor beta chain derives from a study of control samples from healthy donors and cancer patients. The assay was immunoSEQ multiplex PCR, and TCRdb's table has in-frame clones only and misses some. The table has 100,000 to 150,000 clones, about 88% seen once. CDR3 size: 12 residues. Germline loops: CDR1 SGHRS, CDR2 YFSETQ. The V and J ends lost 4 bases and 6 bases respectively, with 9 bases between them. Input material: blood. V usage is TRBV5-1 and J usage is TRBJ2-3; D is unresolved. The receptor comes from a man aged 50 to 59 in good health. The CDR3 coding sequence is TGCGCCAGCAGCCTAAAAGTGGATACGCAGTATTTT. Amino acid sequence: CASSLKVDTQYF.